The clone carrying this TCR beta chain was recorded a few times. One entry per CDR3 protein, called by TCRdb with MiXCR from the 5' RACE reads. The sample has roughly 500,000 distinct CDR3 sequences, roughly 21% seen once. CDR3 length: 14 amino acids. Trimming removed 2 bases at V and 3 bases at J, with 9 bases between. The entry originates in a study of identical twins. These data also formed part of another study, on T cells expressing NK-cell markers.

Sample: CD4+ T cells sorted from blood. The gene calls are TRBV12-3 or TRBV12-4 and TRBJ2-3; D is possibly TRBD1 or TRBD2 (5 bases each). The clonotype was recovered from a woman between 18 and 29 years old in good health. This CDR3 is CASSLWGMTDTQYF. The CDR3 coding sequence is TGTGCCAGCAGTTTATGGGGGATGACAGATACGCAGTATTTT.